A selection of T cell receptor beta chains follows, all from one sample in a study of blood T cell repertoires in COVID-19. The table came from immunoSEQ multiplex PCR; TCRdb's copy has only in-frame clones and leaves some out. Of about 340,000 clones listed, about four fifths are singletons. The sample was peripheral blood. The receptors were sampled from a man under 40 with active or convalescent COVID-19. CDR3s include the opening cysteine and the closing phenylalanine or tryptophan. D genes are given only for firm matches.

CDR3	D	J	V
CASSGLAPDTQYF	NA	TRBJ2-3	TRBV6-5
CASSATRDRGYGYTF	TRBD1	TRBJ1-2	TRBV2
CASSHEPGLITDTQYF	TRBD2	TRBJ2-3	TRBV5-1
CASSSLEGRERVRAGELFF	TRBD2	TRBJ2-2	TRBV7-8
CASSADRADYEQYF	TRBD1	TRBJ2-7	TRBV18
CASSPGTSGYEQYF	TRBD2	TRBJ2-7	TRBV2
CASREEGHVETQYF	NA	TRBJ2-5	TRBV6-1
CASSLSGGSYEQYF	TRBD2	TRBJ2-7	TRBV7-2
CASNQDNGGRALNNEQFF	TRBD2	TRBJ2-1	TRBV4-2
CASSLPGQGVIYGYTF	TRBD1	TRBJ1-2	TRBV11-2